A single sample is the source of the 12 T cell receptor beta chains below, sequenced in a study of a mutant IDH1 vaccine in newly diagnosed glioma. Antigens of these TCRs are unknown. Described time point: week 35, safety follow-up. A single vaccine dose contained 300 ug of mutant IDH1 20-mer peptide, and topical imiquimod was used with it. TCRdb keeps only in-frame clones here, not all; method: immunoSEQ multiplex PCR. The sample shows tens of thousands of clones, about 73% of them seen only once. Here the sequenced sample was PBMCs, taken from a glioma patient whose treatment included an IDH1 peptide vaccine. These receptors all come from a man aged 50 to 60 with glioma.

The V and J genes are TRBV6-5 and TRBJ2-1, with TRBD2 matching over 10 bases. The V gene end was trimmed by 2 bases and the J gene end by 9 bases; junction bases not matched to a gene: 10. There are 16 residues in the CDR3. Germline CDR1 is MNHEY and CDR2 is SVGAGI. DNA for the CDR3: TGTGCCAGCAGTTACCCCATAGCGGGGGGAAGCGGTGAGCAGTTCTTC. Its protein product is CASSYPIAGGSGEQFF.

The rearrangement uses TRBV6-6 and TRBJ1-2; TRBD1 agrees at 7 bases. Germline assignment: CDR1 MNHNY and CDR2 SVGAGI (reference sequence). V was pared by 5 bases and J by 3 bases, with 6 bases of the junction left unmatched. The CDR3 covers 14 residues. The CDR3 nucleotides read TGTGCCAGCAGTCACCGACAGGGAGACTATGGCTACACCTTC. It encodes CASSHRQGDYGYTF.

The chain carries TRBV9 and TRBJ2-1; 12 positions match TRBD2. Per germline, CDR1 SGDLS and CDR2 YYNGEE. V shed 2 bases and J 6 bases; nucleotides not matched to a gene: 6. The CDR3 runs to 16 residues. The CDR3 coding sequence is TGTGCCAGCAGCGTCCTCCTAGCGGGGGGGAGCAATGAGCAGTTCTTC. This translates into CASSVLLAGGSNEQFF.

This chain joins TRBV6-5 and TRBJ1-5, with D tentatively TRBD1 (5 bases). Germline CDR1 reads MNHEY; CDR2 reads SVGAGI. This CDR3 region has 15 residues. V dropped 7 bases and J dropped 0 bases, with 13 bases sitting between them. The CDR3 region has the DNA TGTGCCAGCAAACGGGACGGAAATAGCAATCAGCCCCAGCATTTT. This codes for CASKRDGNSNQPQHF.

This clone has just a few counts. CDR3 bases: TGTGCCAGCAAGGGGGAGGCCTTGAACACCGGGGAGCTGTTTTTT. It encodes CASKGEALNTGELFF. V gene TRBV4-2 combines with J gene TRBJ2-2; D possibly uses TRBD1 or TRBD2 (6 bases each). The CDR3 is 15 amino acids. Per the germline V gene, CDR1 is LGHNA and CDR2 is YNFKEQ. Trimming left V 7 bases short and J 1 base short, with 13 bases between.

This chain links TRBV2 with TRBJ1-1; no clear D. Trimming left V 2 bases short and J 0 bases short, with 16 bases between. Germline-derived CDR1 and CDR2 are SNHLY and FYNNEI. The CDR3 runs to 17 residues. CDR3: CASSERVRTLMNTEAFF. The CDR3 DNA is TGTGCCAGCAGTGAAAGGGTTCGGACCCTTATGAACACTGAAGCTTTCTTT.

V is TRBV29-1 and J is TRBJ2-3; TRBD2 agrees at 10 bases. Germline values: CDR1 SQVTM, CDR2 ANQGSEA. The CDR3 is made up of 16 amino acids. J was trimmed by 2 bases and V by 2 bases; bases with no gene match: 7. CDR3 sequence reads: CSVEKGLAGVTDTQYF. The CDR3 DNA is TGCAGCGTTGAAAAGGGTCTAGCGGGGGTCACAGATACGCAGTATTTT.

This chain uses TRBV30 with TRBJ2-5; TRBD2 aligns across 7 bases. V shed 0 bases, J shed 5 bases, and the junction held 6 bases outside the gene matches. This CDR3 region has 14 residues. The germline gives CDR1 GTSNPN, CDR2 SVGIG (reference sequence). The CDR3, as DNA: TGTGCCTGGAGTGTACAAGCAGCGGGGGAGACCCAGTACTTC. Translated, it gives CAWSVQAAGETQYF.

The chain is built from TRBV27 and TRBJ2-7; 7 nucleotides line up with TRBD1. From germline, CDR1 is MNHEY and CDR2 SMNVEV (reference sequence). V was pared by 5 bases and J by 0 bases, with 13 bases of the junction left unmatched. This CDR3 comprises 17 residues. CDR3 in amino acids: CASSTQRHGTDSYEQYF. Here the CDR3 DNA reads TGTGCCAGCAGTACCCAACGACACGGGACAGACTCCTACGAGCAGTACTTC.

V is TRBV7-3 and J is TRBJ2-3; 8 bases fit TRBD1. This CDR3 has 15 residues. The ends lost 4 bases at V and 0 bases at J; junction bases unmatched: 3. Germline-derived CDR1 and CDR2 are SGHTA and FQGTGA. Here the CDR3 DNA reads TGTGCCAGCAGCTGGACAGGGTCTAGCACAGATACGCAGTATTTT. Translating gives CASSWTGSSTDTQYF. The entire variable domain, with the rest obtained from reference TRBV7-3 and TRBJ2-3, is as follows: GAGVSQTPSNKVTEKGKYVELRCDPISGHTALYWYRQSLGQGPEFLIYFQGTGAADDSGLPNDRFFAVRPEGSVSTLKIQRTERGDSAVYLCASSWTGSSTDTQYFGPGTRLTVL.

The chain combines TRBV6-6 with TRBJ1-3; D unclear. The CDR3 spans 16 residues. Germline CDR1 reads MNHNY; CDR2 reads SVGAGI (reference sequence). V was cut by 5 bases and J by 4 bases, with 18 bases left in between. The CDR3 loop reads CASSPSGRVVGNTIYF. CDR3 DNA: TGTGCCAGCAGTCCCTCGGGGAGGGTAGTGGGAAACACCATATATTTT.

This sequence joins TRBV4-3 and TRBJ1-5, with D unresolved. This CDR3 comprises 14 residues. From germline, CDR1 is LGHNA and CDR2 YSLEER. V was cut by 1 base and J by 4 bases, with 8 bases left in between. CDR3 region: CASSQGAENQPQHF. The CDR3 DNA is TGCGCCAGCAGCCAAGGGGCAGAAAATCAGCCCCAGCATTTT.